The rows below give T cell receptor beta chains drawn from one sample of a study of metastatic and nonmetastatic thyroid tumors. TCRdb re-called clones from the PCR reads using MiXCR. The data show approximately 20,000 clones, about 15% seen once. Source material: blood. The receptors here all came from a male donor with papillary thyroid cancer or a benign thyroid nodule (not recorded which). Some clones in this sample may be carry-over from other donors' samples. CDR3s include the opening cysteine and the closing phenylalanine or tryptophan. The D gene is left open where the match is weak. Clone size is stated in some rows and not others, as once, few, many or a class when expanded.

j_gene	d_gene	v_gene	abundance	CDR3aa	CDR3nt
TRBJ2-3	-	TRBV12-3/TRBV12-4	-	CASSLVSPSTDTQYF	TGTGCCAGCAGTTTGGTTTCACCCAGCACAGATACGCAGTATTTT
TRBJ2-1	-	TRBV7-3	-	CASSLTLTPPQFF	TGTGCCAGCAGCTTAACCCTGACTCCTCCCCAGTTCTTC
TRBJ2-7	-	TRBV5-8	many	CASSSGRLYEQYF	TGTGCCAGCAGCTCGGGACGGCTCTACGAGCAGTACTTC
TRBJ2-7	TRBD1	TRBV7-8	many	CASSSIDRGSYEQYF	TGTGCCAGCAGCTCTATCGACAGGGGAAGCTACGAGCAGTACTTC
TRBJ2-3	-	TRBV20-1	many	CSATAGDSTDTQYF	TGCAGTGCTACCGCTGGCGATAGCACAGATACGCAGTATTTT
TRBJ2-4	-	TRBV30	many	CAWSVGPGQAKNIQYF	TGTGCCTGGAGTGTAGGGCCAGGGCAAGCCAAAAACATTCAGTACTTC
TRBJ2-1	TRBD2	TRBV7-9	many	CASSPTGLASNEQFF	TGTGCCAGCAGCCCTACAGGACTAGCCTCCAATGAGCAGTTCTTC
TRBJ2-2	-	TRBV19	-	CASSIGITTGELFF	TGTGCCAGTAGTATAGGCATAACCACCGGGGAGCTGTTTTTT
TRBJ2-7	-	TRBV7-9	many	CASSLESGPTYEQYF	TGTGCCAGCAGCTTAGAATCGGGTCCTACCTACGAGCAGTACTTC
TRBJ2-1	-	TRBV2	-	CASTGEGIDYNEQFF	TGTGCCAGCACAGGAGAGGGGATCGACTACAATGAGCAGTTCTTC
TRBJ2-3	-	TRBV6-4	many	CASSERAITDTQYF	TGTGCCAGCAGTGAAAGAGCGATCACAGATACGCAGTATTTT
TRBJ2-2	-	TRBV3-1	many	CASSQSRDPHTGELFF	TGTGCCAGCAGCCAATCCCGGGACCCCCACACCGGGGAGCTGTTTTTT
TRBJ1-1	TRBD1	TRBV6-1	-	CASLDRGREAFF	TGTGCCAGTCTTGACAGGGGACGCGAAGCTTTCTTT
TRBJ2-2	-	TRBV20-1	medium-sized	CSASWPNTGELFF	TGCAGTGCAAGTTGGCCGAACACCGGGGAGCTGTTTTTT
TRBJ2-6	-	TRBV5-1	many	CASSFANSGANVLTF	TGCGCCAGCAGCTTCGCGAACTCTGGGGCCAACGTCCTGACCTTC
TRBJ2-7	-	TRBV5-1	many	CASSPSYEQYF	TGCGCCAGCAGCCCTTCCTACGAGCAGTACTTC
TRBJ2-5	-	TRBV5-3	once	CARSTGTGFQETQYF	TGTGCCAGAAGCACCGGTACAGGTTTCCAAGAGACCCAGTACTTC
TRBJ2-1	-	TRBV6-2/TRBV6-3	many	CASSSIGDNEQFF	TGTGCCAGCAGCTCGATAGGGGACAATGAGCAGTTCTTC
TRBJ1-5	-	TRBV15	few	CATSRDQYRVGNQPKHF	TGTGCCACCAGCAGAGATCAGTATCGGGTTGGGAATCAGCCCAAGCATTTT
TRBJ2-2	TRBD2	TRBV10-3	many	CAIRRTSGRNTGELFF	TGTGCCATCAGACGGACTAGCGGGAGAAACACCGGGGAGCTGTTTTTT
TRBJ1-2	-	TRBV5-1	-	CASSTGLQGGYTF	TGCGCCAGCAGCACGGGACTTCAGGGCGGCTACACCTTC